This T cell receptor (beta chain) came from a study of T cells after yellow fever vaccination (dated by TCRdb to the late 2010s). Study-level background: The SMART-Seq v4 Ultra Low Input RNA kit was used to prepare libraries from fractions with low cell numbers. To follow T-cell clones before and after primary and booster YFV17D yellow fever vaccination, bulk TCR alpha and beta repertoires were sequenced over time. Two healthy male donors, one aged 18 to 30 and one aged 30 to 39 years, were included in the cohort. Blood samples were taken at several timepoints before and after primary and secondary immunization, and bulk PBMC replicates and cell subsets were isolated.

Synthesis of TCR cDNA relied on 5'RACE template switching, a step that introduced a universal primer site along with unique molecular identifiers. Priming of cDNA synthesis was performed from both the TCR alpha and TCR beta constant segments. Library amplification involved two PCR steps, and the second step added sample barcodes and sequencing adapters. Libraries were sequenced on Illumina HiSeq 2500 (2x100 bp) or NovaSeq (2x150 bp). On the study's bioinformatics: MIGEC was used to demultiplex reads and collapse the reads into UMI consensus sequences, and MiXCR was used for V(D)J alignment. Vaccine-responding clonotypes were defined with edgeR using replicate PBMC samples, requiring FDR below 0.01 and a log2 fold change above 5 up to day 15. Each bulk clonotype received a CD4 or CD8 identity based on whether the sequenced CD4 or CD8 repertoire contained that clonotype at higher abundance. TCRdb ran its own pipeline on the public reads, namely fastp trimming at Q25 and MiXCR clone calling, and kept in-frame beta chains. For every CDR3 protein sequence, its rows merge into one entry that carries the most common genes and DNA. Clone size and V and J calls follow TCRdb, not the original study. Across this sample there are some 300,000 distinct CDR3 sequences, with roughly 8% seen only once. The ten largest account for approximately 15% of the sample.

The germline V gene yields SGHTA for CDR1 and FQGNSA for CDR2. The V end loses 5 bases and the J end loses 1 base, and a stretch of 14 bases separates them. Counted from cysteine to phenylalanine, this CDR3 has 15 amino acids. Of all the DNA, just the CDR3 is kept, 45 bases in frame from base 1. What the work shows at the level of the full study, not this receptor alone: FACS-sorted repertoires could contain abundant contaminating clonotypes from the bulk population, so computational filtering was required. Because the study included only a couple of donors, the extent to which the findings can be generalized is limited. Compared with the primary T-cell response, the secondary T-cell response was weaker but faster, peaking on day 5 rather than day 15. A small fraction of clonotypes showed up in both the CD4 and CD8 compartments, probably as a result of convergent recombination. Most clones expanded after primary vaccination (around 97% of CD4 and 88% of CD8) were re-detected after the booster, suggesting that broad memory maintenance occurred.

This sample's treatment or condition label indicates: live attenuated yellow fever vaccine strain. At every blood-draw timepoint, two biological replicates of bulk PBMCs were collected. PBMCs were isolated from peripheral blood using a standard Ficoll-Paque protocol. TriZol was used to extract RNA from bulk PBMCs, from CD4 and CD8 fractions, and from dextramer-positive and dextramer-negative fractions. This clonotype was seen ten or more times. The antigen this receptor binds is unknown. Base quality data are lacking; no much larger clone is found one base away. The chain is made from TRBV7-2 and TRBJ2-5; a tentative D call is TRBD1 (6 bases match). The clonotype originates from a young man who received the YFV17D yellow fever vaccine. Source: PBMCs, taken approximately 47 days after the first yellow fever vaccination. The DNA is TGTGCCAGCAGCGGAAGGACAGCAACCCAAGAGACCCAGTACTTC. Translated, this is CASSGRTATQETQYF. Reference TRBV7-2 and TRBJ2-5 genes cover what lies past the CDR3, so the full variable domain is GAGVSQSPSNKVTEKGKDVELRCDPISGHTALYWYRQSLGQGLEFLIYFQGNSAPDKSGLPSDRFSAERTGGSVSTLTIQRTQQEDSAVYLCASSGRTATQETQYFGPGTRLLVL.